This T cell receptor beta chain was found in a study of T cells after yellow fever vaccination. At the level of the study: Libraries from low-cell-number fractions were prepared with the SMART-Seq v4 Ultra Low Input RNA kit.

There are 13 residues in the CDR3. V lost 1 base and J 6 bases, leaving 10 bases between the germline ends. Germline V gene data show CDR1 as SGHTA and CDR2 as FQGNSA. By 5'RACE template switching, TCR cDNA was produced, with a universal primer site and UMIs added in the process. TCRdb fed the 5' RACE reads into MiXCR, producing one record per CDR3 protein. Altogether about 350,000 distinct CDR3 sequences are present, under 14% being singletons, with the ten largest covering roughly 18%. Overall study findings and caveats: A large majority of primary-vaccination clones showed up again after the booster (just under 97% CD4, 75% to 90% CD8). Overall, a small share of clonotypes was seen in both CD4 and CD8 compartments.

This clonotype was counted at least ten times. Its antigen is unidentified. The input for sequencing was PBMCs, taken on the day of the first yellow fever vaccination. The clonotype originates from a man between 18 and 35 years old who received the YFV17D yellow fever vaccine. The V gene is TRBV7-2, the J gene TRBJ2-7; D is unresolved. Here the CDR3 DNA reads TGTGCCAGCAGCTTAGTCGCAGTGAGCGAGCAGTACTTC. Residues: CASSLVAVSEQYF. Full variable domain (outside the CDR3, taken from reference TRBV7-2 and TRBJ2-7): GAGVSQSPSNKVTEKGKDVELRCDPISGHTALYWYRQSLGQGLEFLIYFQGNSAPDKSGLPSDRFSAERTGGSVSTLTIQRTQQEDSAVYLCASSLVAVSEQYFGPGTRLTVT.